This TCR beta chain was captured by sequencing in a study of blood T cell repertoires in COVID-19. The ends lost 0 bases at V and 9 bases at J; junction bases unmatched: 15. Germline CDR1 reads LGHNA; CDR2 reads YSLEER. The CDR3 sequence is 18 residues long. Sequenced by immunoSEQ multiplex PCR; TCRdb stores in-frame clones only, minus some. Among more than 200,000 clones, 88% were seen once, and the ten largest hold 2% to 2.5%. This clone was counted a single time. This TCR came from a woman between 40 and 55 years old who had recovered from COVID-19. Sequencing was carried out using peripheral blood. The rearrangement uses TRBV4-3 and TRBJ2-1, with TRBD2 identical over 9 bases. DNA of the CDR3: TGCGCCAGCAGCCAAGATGGGGGACTTGGGACTAGCTCGGGTGAGCAGTTCTTC. It is translated as CASSQDGGLGTSSGEQFF.